These T cell receptor beta chains were read from a single sample in a study of blood T cell repertoires in COVID-19. Data came from immunoSEQ multiplex PCR; TCRdb stores just in-frame clones and leaves some out. The sample lists 45,000 to 65,000 clones; 80% to 85% were seen once. Material: peripheral blood. Receptor source: a woman at least 80 years old with acute or convalescent COVID-19. CDR3s include the opening cysteine and the closing phenylalanine or tryptophan.

J gene | V gene | CDR3 length | CDR3 protein
TRBJ1-1 | TRBV5-1 | 15 | CASSSTSGQNTEAFF
TRBJ1-2 | TRBV6-5 | 14 | CASSPDRVVWGYTF
TRBJ1-1 | TRBV11-2 | 14 | CASSPRRETTEAFF
TRBJ2-4 | TRBV6-1 | 17 | CASSEVRQAPAKNIQYF
TRBJ1-1 | TRBV29-1 | 8 | CSVTGAFF
TRBJ1-4 | TRBV5-1 | 14 | CASSEQGVGEKLFF
TRBJ1-1 | TRBV7-8 | 13 | CASSPSRGTEAFF
TRBJ1-2 | TRBV6-5 | 11 | CASRRGDGYTF
TRBJ1-1 | TRBV2 | 15 | CASRAKRRGTTEAFF
TRBJ2-3 | TRBV5-1 | 16 | CASSVRTSGGTDTQYF
TRBJ1-2 | TRBV21-1 | 12 | CASSKQGDGYTF
TRBJ1-2 | TRBV5-1 | 14 | CASSLGADNYGYTF
TRBJ2-1 | TRBV6-2/TRBV6-3 | 16 | CASSLGRGVTYNEQFF
TRBJ1-2 | TRBV6-6 | 13 | CASSRDGIYGYTF
TRBJ1-5 | TRBV4-1 | 16 | CASSQDLGTASRAQHF
TRBJ2-5 | TRBV7-9 | 15 | CASSLVQGGQETQYF
TRBJ2-1 | TRBV6-2/TRBV6-3 | 17 | CASSYGAGVISYNEQFF
TRBJ2-7 | TRBV29-1 | 16 | CSVLLRGGTSPREQYF
TRBJ1-3 | TRBV5-5 | 19 | CASSRRLLVGVSSGNTIYF
TRBJ1-1 | TRBV5-6 | 16 | CASSLPGQGSNTEAFF
TRBJ2-5 | TRBV11-2 | 13 | CASSLTGSETQYF
TRBJ2-2 | TRBV7-2 | 15 | CASSRTSGAPGELFF
TRBJ1-4 | TRBV9 | 13 | CASSVGSTGRVIF
TRBJ2-7 | TRBV2 | 12 | CASSAFPYEQYF
TRBJ1-2 | TRBV3-1/TRBV3-2 | 15 | CASSQDAGRSDGYTF
TRBJ2-2 | TRBV7-9 | 15 | CASSLSGGGIGELFF
TRBJ1-4 | TRBV5-5 | 19 | CASSLHPTGGLDHNEKLFF
TRBJ1-2 | TRBV3-1/TRBV3-2 | 12 | CASSQDGTLYTF
TRBJ2-3 | TRBV5-1 | 16 | CASSSEGGSRTDTQYF
TRBJ2-3 | TRBV11-2 | 15 | CASRIAGEPSDTQYF
TRBJ2-3 | TRBV2 | 11 | CASSAYGTQYF
TRBJ2-1 | TRBV5-5 | 12 | CASSSDSGPQFF
TRBJ2-3 | TRBV5-1 | 15 | CASSLVGDRGNTQYF
TRBJ1-2 | TRBV21-1 | 15 | CASSRRQGTCYGYTF
TRBJ2-4 | TRBV7-9 | 16 | CASSLSASPAKNIQYF
TRBJ1-1 | TRBV18 | 15 | CASSPQRTGNTEAFF
TRBJ1-2 | TRBV7-8 | 14 | CASSPGQTNYGYTF
TRBJ1-6 | TRBV7-3 | 15 | CASSLLGDRGSPLHF
TRBJ2-1 | TRBV5-6 | 15 | CASSLVIGDYNEQFF
TRBJ2-1 | TRBV5-1 | 16 | CASSLVPAGGYNEQFF
TRBJ1-4 | TRBV11-2 | 18 | CASSLTGTGAATNEKLFF
TRBJ1-3 | TRBV6-5 | 14 | CASIPGTPGNTIYF
TRBJ2-2 | TRBV6-6 | 14 | CASSYPGLAGELFF
TRBJ1-1 | TRBV29-1 | 12 | CSASTPGPQAFF
TRBJ1-2 | TRBV3-1/TRBV3-2 | 14 | CASSLNSGGGSYTF
TRBJ2-7 | TRBV7-9 | 15 | CASSLARTGVNEQYF
TRBJ1-4 | TRBV29-1 | 14 | CSVATSRGGEKLFF
TRBJ2-2 | TRBV30 | 11 | CAWRLTGELFF
TRBJ1-2 | TRBV5-4 | 15 | CASSPRQGALDGYTF
TRBJ1-6 | TRBV3-1/TRBV3-2 | 15 | CASSQGDSSNSPLHF
TRBJ2-1 | TRBV4-1 | 14 | CASSPAGGSGEQFF
TRBJ2-6 | TRBV10-3 | 16 | CAISGQTGSGANVLTF
TRBJ2-5 | TRBV3-1/TRBV3-2 | 17 | CASSLRGGAGPQETQYF
TRBJ2-5 | TRBV7-9 | 17 | CASSLAEGGGAQETQYF
TRBJ1-1 | TRBV5-1 | 15 | CASSSDGQGNTEAFF
TRBJ1-1 | TRBV7-9 | 14 | CASSPSGGNTEAFF
TRBJ1-2 | TRBV6-2/TRBV6-3 | 15 | CASSYRDRGLYGYTF
TRBJ2-7 | TRBV2 | 13 | CASSTRSSYEQYF